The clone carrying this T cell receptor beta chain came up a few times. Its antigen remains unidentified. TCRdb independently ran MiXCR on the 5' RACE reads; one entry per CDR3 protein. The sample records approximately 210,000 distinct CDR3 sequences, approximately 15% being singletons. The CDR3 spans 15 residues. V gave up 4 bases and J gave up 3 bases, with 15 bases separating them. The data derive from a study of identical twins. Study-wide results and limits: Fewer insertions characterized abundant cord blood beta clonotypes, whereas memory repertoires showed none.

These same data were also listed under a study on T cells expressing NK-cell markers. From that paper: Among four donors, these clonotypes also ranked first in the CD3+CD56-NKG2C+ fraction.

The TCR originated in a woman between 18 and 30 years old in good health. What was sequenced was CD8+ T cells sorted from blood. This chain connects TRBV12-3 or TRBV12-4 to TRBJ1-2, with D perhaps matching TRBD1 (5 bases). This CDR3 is CASSSRGGVHYGYTF. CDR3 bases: TGTGCCAGCAGTTCCCGGGGGGGGGTCCACTATGGCTACACCTTC.